This T cell receptor (beta chain) came from a study of memory CD4+ T cells and cytomegalovirus serostatus. About the study: Of the healthy Belgian adults, 9 were CMV seropositive and around 22 seronegative. General study points: Repertoires predicted CMV serostatus with median bootstrapped AUC of about 0.95.

Turning to this clone: The target antigen is unknown.

Sequencing was performed with immunoSEQ multiplex PCR; in TCRdb, only in-frame clones are kept and a portion is missing. The sample shows some 48,000 clones, 78% of them seen only once. This CDR3 comprises 15 residues. Germline V lookup: CDR1 MNHNS, CDR2 SASEGT. V was trimmed by 7 bases and J by 0 bases, leaving 16 bases between them. The sort gate was single viable CD3+CD4+CD8-CD45RO+ cells for memory CD4+ T cells. CD4+ T cells were isolated by positive magnetic selection. The sample taken for sequencing was memory CD4+ T cells from blood. The clonotype originates from an adult in good health and CMV-seronegative. This chain links TRBV6-1 with TRBJ2-7; maybe TRBD2 (6 bases). The CDR3 is CASITGTSNSYEQYF. CDR3 bases: TGTGCCAGCATAACCGGGACTTCGAACTCCTACGAGCAGTACTTC.